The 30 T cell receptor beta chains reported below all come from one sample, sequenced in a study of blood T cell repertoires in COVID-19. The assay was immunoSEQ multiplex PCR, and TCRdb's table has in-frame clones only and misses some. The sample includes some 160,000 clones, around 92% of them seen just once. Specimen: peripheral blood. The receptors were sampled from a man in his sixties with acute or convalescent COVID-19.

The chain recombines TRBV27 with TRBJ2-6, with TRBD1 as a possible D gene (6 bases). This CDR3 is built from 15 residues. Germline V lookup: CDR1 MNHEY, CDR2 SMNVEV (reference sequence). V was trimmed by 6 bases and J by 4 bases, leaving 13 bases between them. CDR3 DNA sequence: TGTGCCAGCAGCACTACAGGGTTCGGGGCCAACGTCCTGACTTTC. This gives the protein CASSTTGFGANVLTF.

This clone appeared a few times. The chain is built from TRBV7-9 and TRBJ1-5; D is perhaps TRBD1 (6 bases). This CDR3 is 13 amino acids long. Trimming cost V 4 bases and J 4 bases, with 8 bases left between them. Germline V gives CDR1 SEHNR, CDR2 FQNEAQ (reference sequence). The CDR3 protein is CASSSTGNQPQHF. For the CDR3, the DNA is TGTGCCAGCAGCTCCACAGGGAATCAGCCCCAGCATTTT.

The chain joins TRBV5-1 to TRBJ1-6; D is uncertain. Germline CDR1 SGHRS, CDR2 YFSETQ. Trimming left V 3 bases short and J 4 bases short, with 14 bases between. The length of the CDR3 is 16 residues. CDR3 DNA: TGCGCCAGCAGCTCGGGATTCCCTAGTTATAATTCACCCCTCCACTTT. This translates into CASSSGFPSYNSPLHF.

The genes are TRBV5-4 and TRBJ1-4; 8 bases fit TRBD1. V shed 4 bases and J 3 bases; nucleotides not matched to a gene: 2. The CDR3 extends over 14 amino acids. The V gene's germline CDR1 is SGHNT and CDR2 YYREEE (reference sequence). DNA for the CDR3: TGTGCCAGCAGCCCCAGGGGGCCTAATGAAAAACTGTTTTTT. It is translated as CASSPRGPNEKLFF.

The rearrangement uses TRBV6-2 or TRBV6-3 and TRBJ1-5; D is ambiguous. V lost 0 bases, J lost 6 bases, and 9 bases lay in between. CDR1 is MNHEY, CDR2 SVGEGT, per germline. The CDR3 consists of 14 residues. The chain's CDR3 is CASSYSLRVQPQHF. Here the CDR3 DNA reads TGTGCCAGCAGTTACTCTCTTCGGGTTCAGCCCCAGCATTTT.

The DNA for the CDR3 is TGTGCCAGCAGCTTAGTCCCAGGGGACAATGAGCAGTTCTTC. Translated, it gives CASSLVPGDNEQFF. This chain uses TRBV11-2 with TRBJ2-1, with a possible D match to TRBD1 (6 bases). Looked up from germline, CDR1 is SGHAT and CDR2 is FQNNGV. Trimming cost V 1 base and J 5 bases, with 9 bases left between them. The CDR3 consists of 14 residues.

The CDR3 coding sequence is TGTGCCAGCAGTGGTGTCTCCAATGAGCAGTTCTTC. Its protein is CASSGVSNEQFF. The J gene is TRBJ2-1, the V gene TRBV2; D is undetermined. The germline gives CDR1 SNHLY, CDR2 FYNNEI. The V end lost 4 bases, the J end lost 6 bases, and 7 bases lay between the germline ends. This CDR3 has 12 residues. The full variable domain, in which reference TRBV2 and TRBJ2-1 provide the parts outside the CDR3, is EPEVTQTPSHQVTQMGQEVILRCVPISNHLYFYWYRQILGQKVEFLVSFYNNEISEKSEIFDDQFSVERPDGSNFTLKIRSTKLEDSAMYFCASSGVSNEQFFGPGTRLTVL.

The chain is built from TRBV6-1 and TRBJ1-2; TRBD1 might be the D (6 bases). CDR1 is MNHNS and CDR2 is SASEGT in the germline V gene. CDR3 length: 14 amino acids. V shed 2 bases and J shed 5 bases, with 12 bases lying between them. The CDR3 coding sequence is TGTGCCAGCAGTGAACTTACAGGGTCGTATGGCTACACCTTC. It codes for CASSELTGSYGYTF.

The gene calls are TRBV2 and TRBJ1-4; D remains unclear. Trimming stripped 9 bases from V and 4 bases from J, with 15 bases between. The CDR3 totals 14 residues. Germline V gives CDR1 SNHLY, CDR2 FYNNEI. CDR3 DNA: TGTGCCAGACAGACGGATTCCTATAATGAAAAACTGTTTTTT. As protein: CARQTDSYNEKLFF.

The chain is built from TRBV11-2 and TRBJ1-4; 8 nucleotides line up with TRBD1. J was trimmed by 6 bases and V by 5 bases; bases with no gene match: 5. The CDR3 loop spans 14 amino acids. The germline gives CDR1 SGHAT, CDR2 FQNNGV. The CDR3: CASSPSGQDEKLFF. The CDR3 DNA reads TGTGCCAGCAGCCCTTCGGGACAGGATGAAAAACTGTTTTTT.

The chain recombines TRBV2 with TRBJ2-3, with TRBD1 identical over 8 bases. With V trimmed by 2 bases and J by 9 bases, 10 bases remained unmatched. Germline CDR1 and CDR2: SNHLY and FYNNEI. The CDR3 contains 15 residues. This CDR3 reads CASSERGQVQWTQYF. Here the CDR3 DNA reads TGTGCCAGCAGTGAAAGGGGACAGGTTCAATGGACGCAGTATTTT. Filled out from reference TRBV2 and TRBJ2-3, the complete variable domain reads EPEVTQTPSHQVTQMGQEVILRCVPISNHLYFYWYRQILGQKVEFLVSFYNNEISEKSEIFDDQFSVERPDGSNFTLKIRSTKLEDSAMYFCASSERGQVQWTQYFGPGTRLTVL.

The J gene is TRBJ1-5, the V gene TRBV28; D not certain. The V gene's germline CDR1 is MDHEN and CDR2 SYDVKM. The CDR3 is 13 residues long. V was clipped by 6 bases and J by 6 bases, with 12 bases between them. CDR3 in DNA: TGTGCCAGCAGACTTCTTGGAGGTCAGCCCCAGCATTTT. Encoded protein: CASRLLGGQPQHF.

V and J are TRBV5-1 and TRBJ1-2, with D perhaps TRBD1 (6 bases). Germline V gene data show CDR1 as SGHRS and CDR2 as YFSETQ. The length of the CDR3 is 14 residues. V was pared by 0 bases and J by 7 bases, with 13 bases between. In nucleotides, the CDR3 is TGCGCCAGCAGCTTGGATACAGGGAGGGGTGGCTACACCTTC. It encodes CASSLDTGRGGYTF.

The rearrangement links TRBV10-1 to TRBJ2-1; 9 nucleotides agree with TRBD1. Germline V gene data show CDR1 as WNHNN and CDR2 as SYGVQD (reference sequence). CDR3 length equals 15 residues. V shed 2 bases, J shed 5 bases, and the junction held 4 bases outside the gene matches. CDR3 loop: CASSEGGTGNNEQFF. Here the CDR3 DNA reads TGCGCCAGCAGTGAGGGGGGGACAGGGAACAATGAGCAGTTCTTC.

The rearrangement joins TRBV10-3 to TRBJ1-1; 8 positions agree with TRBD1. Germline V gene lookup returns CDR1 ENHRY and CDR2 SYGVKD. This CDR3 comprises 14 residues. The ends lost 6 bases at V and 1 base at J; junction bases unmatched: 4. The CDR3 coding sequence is TGTGCCATCAGGGACGGGACAGGGAACACTGAAGCTTTCTTT. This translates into CAIRDGTGNTEAFF.

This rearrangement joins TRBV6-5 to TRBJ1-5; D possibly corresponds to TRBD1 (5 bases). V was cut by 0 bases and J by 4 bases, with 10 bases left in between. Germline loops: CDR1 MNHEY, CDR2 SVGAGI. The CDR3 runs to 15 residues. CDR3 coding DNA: TGTGCCAGCAGTTACTCTCACGGGGGTAATCAGCCCCAGCATTTT. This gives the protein CASSYSHGGNQPQHF.

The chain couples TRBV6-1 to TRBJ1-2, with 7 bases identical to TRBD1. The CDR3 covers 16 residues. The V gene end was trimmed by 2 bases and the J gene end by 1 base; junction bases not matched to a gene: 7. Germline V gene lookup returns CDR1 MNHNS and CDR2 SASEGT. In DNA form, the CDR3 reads TGTGCCAGCAGTGAAATCGGCCAGGGGGTTAACTATGGCTACACCTTC. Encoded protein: CASSEIGQGVNYGYTF.

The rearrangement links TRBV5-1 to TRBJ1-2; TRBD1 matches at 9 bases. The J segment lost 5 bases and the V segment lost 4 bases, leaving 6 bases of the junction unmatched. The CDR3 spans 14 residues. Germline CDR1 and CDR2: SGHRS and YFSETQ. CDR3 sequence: CASSPGQGRYGYTF. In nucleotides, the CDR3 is TGCGCCAGCAGCCCGGGACAGGGCCGATATGGCTACACCTTC.

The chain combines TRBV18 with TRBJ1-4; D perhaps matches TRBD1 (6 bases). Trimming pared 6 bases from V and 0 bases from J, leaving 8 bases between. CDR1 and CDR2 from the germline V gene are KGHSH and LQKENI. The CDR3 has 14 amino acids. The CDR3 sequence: CASSAGATNEKLFF. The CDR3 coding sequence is TGTGCCAGCTCGGCAGGGGCAACTAATGAAAAACTGTTTTTT.

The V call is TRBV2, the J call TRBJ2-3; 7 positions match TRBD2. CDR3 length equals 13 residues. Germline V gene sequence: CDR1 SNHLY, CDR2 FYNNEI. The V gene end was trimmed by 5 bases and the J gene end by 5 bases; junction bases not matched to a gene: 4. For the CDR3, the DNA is TGTGCCAGCAGTCTAGCGGAGGGAGATACGCAGTATTTT. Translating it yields CASSLAEGDTQYF.

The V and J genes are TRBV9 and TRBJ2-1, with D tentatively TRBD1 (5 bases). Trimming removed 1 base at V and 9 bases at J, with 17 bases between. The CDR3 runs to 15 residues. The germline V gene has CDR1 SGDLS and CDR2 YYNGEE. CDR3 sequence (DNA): TGTGCCAGCAGCGTAACAGGTATCGAGCCGGGTGAGCAGTTCTTC. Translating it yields CASSVTGIEPGEQFF.

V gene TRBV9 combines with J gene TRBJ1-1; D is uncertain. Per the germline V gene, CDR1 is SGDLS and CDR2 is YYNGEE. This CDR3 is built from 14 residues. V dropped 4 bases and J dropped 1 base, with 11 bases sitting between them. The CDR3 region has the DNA TGTGCCAGCAGCACCTACGGGAGGAACACTGAAGCTTTCTTT. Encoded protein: CASSTYGRNTEAFF.

This chain's CDR3 is CASSSSTGYEQYF. As DNA, the CDR3 is TGTGCCAGCAGTTCTTCTACAGGGTACGAGCAGTACTTC. The rearrangement links TRBV9 to TRBJ2-7; tentatively, D is TRBD1 (6 bases). CDR1 is SGDLS, CDR2 YYNGEE, per germline. The CDR3 covers 13 residues. Trimming pared 5 bases from V and 4 bases from J, leaving 13 bases between.

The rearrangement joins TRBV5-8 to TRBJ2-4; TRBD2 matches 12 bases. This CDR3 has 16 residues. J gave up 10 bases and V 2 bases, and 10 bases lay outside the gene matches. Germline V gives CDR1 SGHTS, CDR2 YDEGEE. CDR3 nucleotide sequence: TGTGCCAGCAGCTTTGGTACTAGCGGGGGGTTGCGGATTCAGTACTTC. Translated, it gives CASSFGTSGGLRIQYF. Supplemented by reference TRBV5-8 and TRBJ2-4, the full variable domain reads EAGVTQSPTHLIKTRGQQATLRCSPISGHTSVYWYQQALGLGLQFLLWYDEGEERNRGNFPPRFSGRQFPNYSSELNVNALELEDSALYLCASSFGTSGGLRIQYFGAGTRLSVL.

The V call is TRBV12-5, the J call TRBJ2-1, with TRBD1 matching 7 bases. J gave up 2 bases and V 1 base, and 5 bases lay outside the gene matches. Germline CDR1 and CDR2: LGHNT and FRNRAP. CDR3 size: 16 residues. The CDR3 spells CASGLGLQGAYNEQFF. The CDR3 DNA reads TGTGCTAGTGGTTTGGGACTCCAGGGGGCCTACAATGAGCAGTTCTTC.

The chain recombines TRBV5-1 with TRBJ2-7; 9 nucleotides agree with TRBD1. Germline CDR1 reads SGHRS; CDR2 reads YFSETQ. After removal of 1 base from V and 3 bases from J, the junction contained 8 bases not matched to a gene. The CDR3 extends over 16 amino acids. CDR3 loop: CASSLSTGQGLYEQYF. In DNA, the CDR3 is TGCGCCAGCAGCTTGTCGACGGGACAGGGACTCTACGAGCAGTACTTC.

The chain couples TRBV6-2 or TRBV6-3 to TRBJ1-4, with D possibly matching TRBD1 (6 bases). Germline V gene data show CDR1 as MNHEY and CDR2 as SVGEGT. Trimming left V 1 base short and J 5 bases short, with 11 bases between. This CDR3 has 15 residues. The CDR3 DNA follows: TGTGCCAGCAGTTACTACGCGGACAGCAATGAAAAACTGTTTTTT. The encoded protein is CASSYYADSNEKLFF.

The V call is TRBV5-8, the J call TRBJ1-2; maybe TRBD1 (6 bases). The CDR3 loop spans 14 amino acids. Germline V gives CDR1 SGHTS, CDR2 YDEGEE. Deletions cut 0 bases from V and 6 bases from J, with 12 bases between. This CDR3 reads CASSLVARDNGYTF. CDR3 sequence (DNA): TGTGCCAGCAGCTTGGTTGCCAGGGACAATGGCTACACCTTC.

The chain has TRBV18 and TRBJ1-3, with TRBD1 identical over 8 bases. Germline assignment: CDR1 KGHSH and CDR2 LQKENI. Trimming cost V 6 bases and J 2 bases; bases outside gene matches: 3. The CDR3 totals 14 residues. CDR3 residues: CASSQGATGNTIYF. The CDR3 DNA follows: TGTGCCAGCTCCCAGGGGGCGACTGGAAACACCATATATTTT.

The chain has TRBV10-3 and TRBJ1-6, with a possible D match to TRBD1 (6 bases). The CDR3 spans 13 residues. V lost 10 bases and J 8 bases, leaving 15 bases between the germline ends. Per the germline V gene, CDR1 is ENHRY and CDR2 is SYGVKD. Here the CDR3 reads CATTGQRDSPLHF. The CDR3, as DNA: TGTGCCACCACGGGACAACGGGATTCACCCCTCCACTTT.